A selection of T cell receptor beta chains follows, all from one sample in a study of beta chain features in type 1 diabetes. Profiling relied on immunoSEQ multiplex PCR, and the TCRdb table lists in-frame clones only, not all of them. Of some 500,000 clones in the sample, 11% were seen once. Sequencing was performed on naive CD4+ T cells from blood. These receptors were obtained from a woman aged 18-29 years in good health. Each CDR3 is given with its conserved first and last residue. The order of the fields is V gene, D gene, J gene, clone size, CDR3 protein, CDR3 DNA. A D gene is named only where the DNA matches it firmly. The size of a clone is reported for some rows only, either as once, few or many, or as a class for expanded clones.

V gene: TRBV9
D gene: .
J gene: TRBJ2-3
clone size: .
CDR3 protein: CASGRGTDTQYF
CDR3 DNA: TGTGCCAGCGGTCGGGGCACAGATACGCAGTATTTT

V gene: TRBV7-6
D gene: .
J gene: TRBJ2-5
clone size: few
CDR3 protein: CASSLGEVGAQETQYF
CDR3 DNA: TGTGCCAGCAGCTTAGGTGAAGTGGGGGCCCAGGAGACCCAGTACTTC

V gene: TRBV2
D gene: .
J gene: TRBJ2-7
clone size: .
CDR3 protein: CASKEKLSYEQYF
CDR3 DNA: TGTGCCAGCAAGGAAAAACTCTCCTACGAGCAGTACTTC

V gene: TRBV14
D gene: .
J gene: TRBJ1-2
clone size: .
CDR3 protein: CASSQDGRVAHF
CDR3 DNA: TGTGCCAGCAGCCAAGACGGGCGGGTAGCCCACTTC

V gene: TRBV15
D gene: .
J gene: TRBJ2-5
clone size: .
CDR3 protein: CATTVTRRNQETQYF
CDR3 DNA: TGTGCCACCACCGTGACTAGGCGGAACCAAGAGACCCAGTACTTC

V gene: TRBV6-5
D gene: TRBD1
J gene: TRBJ2-7
clone size: .
CDR3 protein: CASRTPGQTYEQYF
CDR3 DNA: TGTGCCAGCAGAACACCGGGACAGACCTACGAGCAGTACTTC

V gene: TRBV15
D gene: .
J gene: TRBJ2-7
clone size: few
CDR3 protein: CATSRDGGYEQYF
CDR3 DNA: TGTGCCACCAGCAGGGACGGTGGCTACGAGCAGTACTTC

V gene: TRBV6-5
D gene: .
J gene: TRBJ1-1
clone size: .
CDR3 protein: CASSLGGGATEAFF
CDR3 DNA: TGTGCCAGCAGTTTAGGGGGGGGAGCCACTGAAGCTTTCTTT

V gene: TRBV7-9
D gene: TRBD1
J gene: TRBJ2-6
clone size: .
CDR3 protein: CASSRDRTGANVLTF
CDR3 DNA: TGTGCCAGCAGCCGGGACAGGACTGGGGCCAACGTCCTGACTTTC

V gene: TRBV9
D gene: .
J gene: TRBJ1-2
clone size: few
CDR3 protein: CASSVDQGLYGYTF
CDR3 DNA: TGTGCCAGCAGCGTAGACCAGGGACTCTATGGCTACACCTTC

V gene: TRBV10-3
D gene: TRBD2
J gene: TRBJ2-3
clone size: .
CDR3 protein: CAIRAGEFTDTQYF
CDR3 DNA: TGTGCCATCCGTGCGGGGGAGTTCACCGATACGCAGTATTTT

V gene: TRBV5-4
D gene: .
J gene: TRBJ1-4
clone size: .
CDR3 protein: CASSLGGATNEKLFF
CDR3 DNA: TGTGCCAGCAGCTTGGGTGGGGCAACTAATGAAAAACTGTTTTTT

V gene: TRBV9
D gene: TRBD1
J gene: TRBJ1-2
clone size: once
CDR3 protein: CASSVGTGFYGYTF
CDR3 DNA: TGTGCCAGCAGCGTGGGGACAGGTTTCTATGGCTACACCTTC

V gene: TRBV5-1
D gene: TRBD2
J gene: TRBJ2-1
clone size: few
CDR3 protein: CASRRGLAASYNEQFF
CDR3 DNA: TGCGCCAGCAGACGCGGACTAGCAGCAAGTTACAATGAGCAGTTCTTC

V gene: TRBV28
D gene: TRBD1
J gene: TRBJ1-1
clone size: few
CDR3 protein: CASSQPGTGILEAFF
CDR3 DNA: TGTGCCAGCAGTCAGCCCGGGACAGGAATCCTTGAAGCTTTCTTT

V gene: TRBV27
D gene: .
J gene: TRBJ1-2
clone size: .
CDR3 protein: CASSWRSPGGSNYGYTF
CDR3 DNA: TGTGCCAGCAGTTGGAGGAGTCCGGGCGGATCTAACTATGGCTACACCTTC

V gene: TRBV5-1
D gene: TRBD2
J gene: TRBJ2-1
clone size: few
CDR3 protein: CASTPAGGSYNEQFF
CDR3 DNA: TGCGCCAGCACCCCGGCGGGGGGCTCCTACAATGAGCAGTTCTTC

V gene: TRBV10-3
D gene: TRBD2
J gene: TRBJ2-5
clone size: few
CDR3 protein: CAISESGGETQYF
CDR3 DNA: TGTGCCATCAGTGAGTCGGGAGGGGAGACCCAGTACTTC

V gene: TRBV7-2
D gene: .
J gene: TRBJ2-1
clone size: .
CDR3 protein: CASSPLVASGNEQFF
CDR3 DNA: TGTGCCAGCAGCCCCCTGGTTGCGTCGGGCAATGAGCAGTTCTTC

V gene: TRBV6-6
D gene: .
J gene: TRBJ1-6
clone size: few
CDR3 protein: CASRLEGGSYNSPLHF
CDR3 DNA: TGTGCCAGCAGACTTGAGGGGGGCTCCTATAATTCACCCCTCCACTTT

V gene: TRBV15
D gene: .
J gene: TRBJ1-2
clone size: many
CDR3 protein: CATRETGGGYTF
CDR3 DNA: TGTGCCACCAGGGAGACGGGCGGTGGCTACACCTTC

V gene: TRBV18
D gene: TRBD1
J gene: TRBJ2-1
clone size: .
CDR3 protein: CASSPGTGIYNEQFF
CDR3 DNA: TGTGCCAGCTCACCCGGGACAGGTATCTACAATGAGCAGTTCTTC

V gene: TRBV6-5
D gene: TRBD2
J gene: TRBJ2-1
clone size: .
CDR3 protein: CASSNRLAGGNEQFF
CDR3 DNA: TGTGCCAGCAGTAACCGACTAGCGGGAGGCAATGAGCAGTTCTTC

V gene: TRBV5-1
D gene: TRBD2
J gene: TRBJ2-2
clone size: .
CDR3 protein: CASIWLAGSTGELFF
CDR3 DNA: TGCGCCAGCATCTGGCTAGCGGGGAGCACCGGGGAGCTGTTTTTT

V gene: TRBV7-9
D gene: TRBD1
J gene: TRBJ2-2
clone size: .
CDR3 protein: CASTPRGRGTGELFF
CDR3 DNA: TGTGCCAGCACCCCCAGGGGGCGAGGCACCGGGGAGCTGTTTTTT

V gene: TRBV29-1
D gene: .
J gene: TRBJ2-1
clone size: .
CDR3 protein: CSVVRVGMVDEQFF
CDR3 DNA: TGCAGCGTTGTCCGTGTAGGGATGGTTGATGAGCAGTTCTTC

V gene: TRBV9
D gene: TRBD1
J gene: TRBJ2-3
clone size: .
CDR3 protein: CASSVDGRQGAQQDTQYF
CDR3 DNA: TGTGCCAGCAGCGTGGACGGGAGACAGGGGGCGCAGCAAGATACGCAGTATTTT

V gene: TRBV9
D gene: TRBD1
J gene: TRBJ2-1
clone size: few
CDR3 protein: CASSVAGTVDYNEQFF
CDR3 DNA: TGTGCCAGCAGCGTAGCAGGGACAGTTGACTACAATGAGCAGTTCTTC

V gene: TRBV29-1
D gene: TRBD2
J gene: TRBJ2-3
clone size: few
CDR3 protein: CSVPSGKTQYF
CDR3 DNA: TGCAGCGTTCCTAGCGGCAAAACGCAGTATTTT

V gene: TRBV29-1
D gene: .
J gene: TRBJ1-2
clone size: .
CDR3 protein: CSVEDHRQEPYGYTF
CDR3 DNA: TGCAGCGTTGAAGACCATAGGCAGGAACCCTATGGCTACACCTTC

V gene: TRBV15
D gene: .
J gene: TRBJ2-3
clone size: .
CDR3 protein: CATSRGRSTDTQYF
CDR3 DNA: TGTGCCACCAGCAGGGGCAGGAGCACAGATACGCAGTATTTT

V gene: TRBV28
D gene: TRBD1
J gene: TRBJ2-3
clone size: few
CDR3 protein: CVASDRGTDTQYF
CDR3 DNA: TGTGTCGCCTCCGACAGGGGTACAGATACGCAGTATTTT

V gene: TRBV10-3
D gene: TRBD1
J gene: TRBJ2-2
clone size: few
CDR3 protein: CAIWTGKNTGELFF
CDR3 DNA: TGTGCCATCTGGACAGGCAAGAACACCGGGGAGCTGTTTTTT

V gene: TRBV13
D gene: .
J gene: TRBJ1-5
clone size: .
CDR3 protein: CASSLPGGNQPQHF
CDR3 DNA: TGTGCCAGCAGCTTACCTGGGGGCAATCAGCCCCAGCATTTT

V gene: TRBV15
D gene: .
J gene: TRBJ2-3
clone size: .
CDR3 protein: CATSRELAYTDTQYF
CDR3 DNA: TGTGCCACCAGCAGAGAGCTAGCCTACACAGATACGCAGTATTTT

V gene: TRBV2
D gene: .
J gene: TRBJ2-3
clone size: few
CDR3 protein: CASSFGVDTQYF
CDR3 DNA: TGTGCCAGCAGTTTTGGAGTAGATACGCAGTATTTT

V gene: TRBV5-6
D gene: TRBD1
J gene: TRBJ2-1
clone size: .
CDR3 protein: CASSWTTGSSYNEQFF
CDR3 DNA: TGTGCCAGCAGCTGGACGACAGGGAGCTCCTACAATGAGCAGTTCTTC

V gene: TRBV29-1
D gene: TRBD1
J gene: TRBJ2-7
clone size: many
CDR3 protein: CSVASGQGSDEQYF
CDR3 DNA: TGCAGCGTCGCCTCAGGACAGGGCAGCGACGAGCAGTACTTC

V gene: TRBV29-1
D gene: .
J gene: TRBJ2-2
clone size: .
CDR3 protein: CSVWTHTGELFF
CDR3 DNA: TGCAGCGTTTGGACTCACACCGGGGAGCTGTTTTTT